This T cell receptor (beta chain) was recorded in a study of T cell responses to AZD1222 COVID-19 vaccine. Notes on the study in general: As reported, nearly half of all spike-specific TCRs target variant regions that are unmutated. Spike as a whole was targeted by vaccine-associated CD4 TCRs, dominant at 160-218 and 743-854.

The data were produced by immunoSEQ multiplex PCR, yet TCRdb's version contains in-frame clones alone and is incomplete. The repertoire consists of tens of thousands of clones, with more than 70% occurring once and the leading ten covering about 8.2%. Germline V gives CDR1 KGHSH, CDR2 LQKENI. This CDR3 comprises 14 residues. V was trimmed by 1 base and J by 2 bases, leaving 7 bases between them. In regard to this clone: Antigen specificity is unknown.

The specimen comprised peripheral blood, sampled on day 0 of AZD1222 vaccination. This receptor was taken from an adult in good health. The rearrangement uses TRBV18 and TRBJ2-3; D call uncertain. In DNA form, the CDR3 reads TGTGCCAGCTCACCACAACAGAACACAGATACGCAGTATTTT. It codes for CASSPQQNTDTQYF.